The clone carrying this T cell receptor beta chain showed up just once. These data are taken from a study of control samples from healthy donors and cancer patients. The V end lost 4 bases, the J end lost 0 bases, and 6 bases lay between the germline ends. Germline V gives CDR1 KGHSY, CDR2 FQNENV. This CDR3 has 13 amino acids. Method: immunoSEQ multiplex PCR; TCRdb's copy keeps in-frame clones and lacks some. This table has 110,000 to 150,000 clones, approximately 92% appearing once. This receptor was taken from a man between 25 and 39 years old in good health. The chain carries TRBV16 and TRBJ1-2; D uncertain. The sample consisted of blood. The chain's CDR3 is CASSRIANYGYTF. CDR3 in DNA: TGTGCCAGCAGCCGGATTGCTAACTATGGCTACACCTTC.